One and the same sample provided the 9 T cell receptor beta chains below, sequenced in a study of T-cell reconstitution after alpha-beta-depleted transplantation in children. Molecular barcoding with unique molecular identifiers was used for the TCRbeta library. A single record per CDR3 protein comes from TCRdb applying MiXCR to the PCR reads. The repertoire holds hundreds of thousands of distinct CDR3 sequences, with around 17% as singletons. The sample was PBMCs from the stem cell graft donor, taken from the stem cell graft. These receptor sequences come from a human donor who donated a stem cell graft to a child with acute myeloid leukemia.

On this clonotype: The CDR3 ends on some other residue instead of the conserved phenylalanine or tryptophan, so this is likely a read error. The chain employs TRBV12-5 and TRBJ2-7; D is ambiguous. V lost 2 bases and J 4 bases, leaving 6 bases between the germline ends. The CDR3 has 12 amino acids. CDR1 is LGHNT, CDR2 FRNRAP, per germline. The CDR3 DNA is TGTGCTAGTGGTTTGAAACTGTACGAGCAGTACTCC. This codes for CASGLKLYEQYS.

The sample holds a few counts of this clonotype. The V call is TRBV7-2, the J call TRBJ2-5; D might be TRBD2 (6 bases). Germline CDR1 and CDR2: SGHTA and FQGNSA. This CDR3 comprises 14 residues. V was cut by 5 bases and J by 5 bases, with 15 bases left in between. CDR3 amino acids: CASSPGSSRETQYF. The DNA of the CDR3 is TGTGCCAGCAGCCCCGGGAGCTCCCGGGAGACCCAGTACTTC.

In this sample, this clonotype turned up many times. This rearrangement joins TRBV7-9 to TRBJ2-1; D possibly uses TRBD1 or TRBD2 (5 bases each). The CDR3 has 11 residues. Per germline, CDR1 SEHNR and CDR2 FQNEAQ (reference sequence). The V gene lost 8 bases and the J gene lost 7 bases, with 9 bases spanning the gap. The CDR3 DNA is TGTGCCAGCGGTGGGGGTAATGAGCAGTTCTTC. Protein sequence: CASGGGNEQFF.

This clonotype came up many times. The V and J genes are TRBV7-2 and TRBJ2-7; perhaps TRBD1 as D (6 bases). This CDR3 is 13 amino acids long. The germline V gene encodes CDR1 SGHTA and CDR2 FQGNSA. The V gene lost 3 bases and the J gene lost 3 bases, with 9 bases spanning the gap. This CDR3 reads CASSFGQIYEQYV. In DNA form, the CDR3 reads TGTGCCAGCAGCTTCGGACAGATCTACGAGCAGTACGTC.

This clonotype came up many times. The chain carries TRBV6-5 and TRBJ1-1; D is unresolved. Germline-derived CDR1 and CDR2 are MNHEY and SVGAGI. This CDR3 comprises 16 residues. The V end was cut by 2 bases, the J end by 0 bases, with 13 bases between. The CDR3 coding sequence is TGTGCCAGCAGTTACCGAGGTGGAGGCTTGAACACTGAAGCTTTCTTT. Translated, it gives CASSYRGGGLNTEAFF.

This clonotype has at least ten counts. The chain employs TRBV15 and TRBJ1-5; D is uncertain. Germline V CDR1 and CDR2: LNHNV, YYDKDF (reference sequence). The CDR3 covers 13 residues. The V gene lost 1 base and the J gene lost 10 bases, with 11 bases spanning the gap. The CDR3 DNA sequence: TGTGCCACCAGCAGAGCCCCACGGGAACCCCAGCATTTT. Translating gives CATSRAPREPQHF. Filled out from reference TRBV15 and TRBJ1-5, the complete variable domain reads DAMVIQNPRYQVTQFGKPVTLSCSQTLNHNVMYWYQQKSSQAPKLLFHYYDKDFNNEADTPDNFQSRRPNTSFCFLDIRSPGLGDTAMYLCATSRAPREPQHFGDGTRLSIL.

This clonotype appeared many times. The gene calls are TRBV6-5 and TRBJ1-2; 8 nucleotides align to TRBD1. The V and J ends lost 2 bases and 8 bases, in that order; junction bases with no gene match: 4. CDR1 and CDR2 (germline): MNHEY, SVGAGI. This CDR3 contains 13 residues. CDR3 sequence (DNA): TGTGCCAGCAGTTACGGCAGGGGGCTAGGCTACACCTTC. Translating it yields CASSYGRGLGYTF.

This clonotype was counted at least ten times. The CDR3 bases are TGCGCCAGCAGCCAAGGGACTTCGCAGTATTTT. Its translation: CASSQGTSQYF. The chain has TRBV4-1 and TRBJ2-3, with D possibly matching TRBD2 (5 bases). The CDR3 loop spans 11 amino acids. The germline V gene encodes CDR1 MGHRA and CDR2 YSYEKL. V was shortened by 1 base and J by 10 bases, with 6 bases between the two germline ends.

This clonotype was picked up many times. The CDR3 DNA sequence: TGTGCCAGCAGCCTAACTAGTGAGCAGTTCTTC. This gives the protein CASSLTSEQFF. This chain connects TRBV13 to TRBJ2-1; TRBD2 is a possible D gene (5 bases). This CDR3 comprises 11 residues. V was clipped by 5 bases and J by 9 bases, with 8 bases between them. Germline CDR1 is PRHDT and CDR2 is FYEKMQ (reference sequence).